The text below deals with one T cell receptor (beta chain). Its antigen is as yet unknown. Germline V CDR1 and CDR2: SGHDT, YYEEEE. The CDR3 length is 14 residues. V dropped 1 base and J dropped 5 bases, with 12 bases sitting between them. Donors, without exception, were Caucasian adults residing in Nashville, Tennessee. Here immunoSEQ multiplex PCR was the method, and the copy in TCRdb shows in-frame clones only, minus some. The sample carries around 510,000 clones, roughly 95% recorded once. These data are taken from a study of shared clonotypes between healthy human individuals. Study summary: CD4 naive cells filled three plates per donor, CD4 memory three, CD8 naive two and CD8 memory one. Study-level results: The sole specimen, blood, was sampled, and tissue repertoires likely differ.

This TCR derives from a woman younger than 45 in good health. Sequenced material: naive CD4+ T cells sorted from blood. Subset here: CD45RA+ positively selected. The V call is TRBV5-6, the J call TRBJ1-1, with D tentatively TRBD1 (5 bases). CDR3 amino acids: CASSLFLGETEAFF. The CDR3 coding sequence is TGTGCCAGCAGCTTGTTTTTGGGGGAGACTGAAGCTTTCTTT.